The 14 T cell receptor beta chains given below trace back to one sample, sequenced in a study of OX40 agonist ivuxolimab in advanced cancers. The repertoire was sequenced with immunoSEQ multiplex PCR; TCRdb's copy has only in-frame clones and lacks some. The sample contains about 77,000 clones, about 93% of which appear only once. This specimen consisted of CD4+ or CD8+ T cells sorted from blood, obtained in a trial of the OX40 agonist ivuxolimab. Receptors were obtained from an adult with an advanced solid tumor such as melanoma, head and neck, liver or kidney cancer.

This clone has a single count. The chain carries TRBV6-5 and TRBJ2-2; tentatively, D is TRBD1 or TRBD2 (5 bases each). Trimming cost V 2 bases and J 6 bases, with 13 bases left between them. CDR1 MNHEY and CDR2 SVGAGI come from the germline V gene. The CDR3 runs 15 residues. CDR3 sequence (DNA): TGTGCCAGCAGTTACGAGGGGCTTAGGTCCGGGGAGCTGTTTTTT. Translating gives CASSYEGLRSGELFF.

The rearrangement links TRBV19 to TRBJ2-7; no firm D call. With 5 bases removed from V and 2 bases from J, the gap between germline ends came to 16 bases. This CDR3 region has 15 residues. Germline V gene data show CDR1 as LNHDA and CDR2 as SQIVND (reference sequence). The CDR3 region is CASSPHPTTPYEQYF. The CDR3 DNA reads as TGTGCCAGTAGTCCCCACCCAACGACCCCCTACGAGCAGTACTTC.

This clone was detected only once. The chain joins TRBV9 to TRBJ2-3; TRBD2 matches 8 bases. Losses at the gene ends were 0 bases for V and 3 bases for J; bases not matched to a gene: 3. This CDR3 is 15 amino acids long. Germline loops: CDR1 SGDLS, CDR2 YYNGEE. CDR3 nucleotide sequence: TGTGCCAGCAGCGTAGGTGCTAGCGGGACAGATACGCAGTATTTT. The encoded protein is CASSVGASGTDTQYF.

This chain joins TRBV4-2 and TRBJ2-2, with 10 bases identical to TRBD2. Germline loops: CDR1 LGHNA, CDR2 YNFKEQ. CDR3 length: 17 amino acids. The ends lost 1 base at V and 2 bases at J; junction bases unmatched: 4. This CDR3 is CASSQGTSGTNTGELFF. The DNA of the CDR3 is TGTGCCAGCAGCCAAGGCACTAGCGGGACCAACACCGGGGAGCTGTTTTTT.

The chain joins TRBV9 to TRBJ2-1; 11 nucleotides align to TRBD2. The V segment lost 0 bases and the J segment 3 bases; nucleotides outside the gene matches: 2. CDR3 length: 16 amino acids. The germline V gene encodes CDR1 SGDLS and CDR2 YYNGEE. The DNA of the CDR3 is TGTGCCAGCAGCGTAGTAGGACTAGCGGGCTACAATGAGCAGTTCTTC. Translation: CASSVVGLAGYNEQFF.

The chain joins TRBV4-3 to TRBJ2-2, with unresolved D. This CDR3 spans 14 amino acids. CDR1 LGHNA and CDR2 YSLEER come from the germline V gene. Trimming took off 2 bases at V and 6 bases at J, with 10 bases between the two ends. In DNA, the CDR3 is TGCGCCAGCAGCCAACATATTGGGGCCGGGGAGCTGTTTTTT. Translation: CASSQHIGAGELFF.

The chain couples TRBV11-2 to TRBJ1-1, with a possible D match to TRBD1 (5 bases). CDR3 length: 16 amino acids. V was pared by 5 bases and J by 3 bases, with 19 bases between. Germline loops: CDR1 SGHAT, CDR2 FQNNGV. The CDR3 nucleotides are TGTGCCAGCAGCCGACCTAGGGACGGGAGTGACACTGAAGCTTTCTTT. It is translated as CASSRPRDGSDTEAFF.

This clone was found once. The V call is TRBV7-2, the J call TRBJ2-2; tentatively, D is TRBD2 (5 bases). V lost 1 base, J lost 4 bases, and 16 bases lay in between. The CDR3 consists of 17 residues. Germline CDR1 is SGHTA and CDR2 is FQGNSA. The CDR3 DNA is TGTGCCAGCAGCTTAGTCGGTCTTACGGACTTCACCGGGGAGCTGTTTTTT. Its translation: CASSLVGLTDFTGELFF. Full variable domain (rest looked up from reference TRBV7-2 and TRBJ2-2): GAGVSQSPSNKVTEKGKDVELRCDPISGHTALYWYRQSLGQGLEFLIYFQGNSAPDKSGLPSDRFSAERTGGSVSTLTIQRTQQEDSAVYLCASSLVGLTDFTGELFFGEGSRLTVL.

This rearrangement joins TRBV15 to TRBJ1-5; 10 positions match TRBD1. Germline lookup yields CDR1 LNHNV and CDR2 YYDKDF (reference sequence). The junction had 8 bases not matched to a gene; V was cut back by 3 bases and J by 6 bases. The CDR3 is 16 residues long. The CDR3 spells CATSSDGGTGVQPQHF. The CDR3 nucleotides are TGTGCCACCAGCAGCGACGGCGGGACAGGGGTTCAGCCCCAGCATTTT.

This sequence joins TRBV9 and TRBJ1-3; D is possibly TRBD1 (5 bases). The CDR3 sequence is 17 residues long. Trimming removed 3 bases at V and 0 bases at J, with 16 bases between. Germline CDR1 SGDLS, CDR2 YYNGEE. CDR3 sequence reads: CASSARRVPSSGNTIYF. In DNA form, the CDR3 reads TGTGCCAGCAGCGCCCGCAGGGTACCGAGCTCTGGAAACACCATATATTTT.

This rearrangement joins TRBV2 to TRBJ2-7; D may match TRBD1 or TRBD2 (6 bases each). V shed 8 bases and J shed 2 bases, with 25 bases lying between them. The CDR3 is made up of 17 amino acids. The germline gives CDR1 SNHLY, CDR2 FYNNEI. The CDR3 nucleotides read TGTGCCAGCGGGACTCAGAGGACCGGGACACAGACCTACGAGCAGTACTTC. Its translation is CASGTQRTGTQTYEQYF.

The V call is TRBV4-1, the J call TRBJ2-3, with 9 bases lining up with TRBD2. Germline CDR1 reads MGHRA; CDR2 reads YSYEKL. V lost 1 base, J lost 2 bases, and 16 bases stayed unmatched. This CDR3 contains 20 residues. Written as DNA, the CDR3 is TGCGCCAGCAGCCAAGTATTCGGTATTAGGCCTAGCGGGGACACAGATACGCAGTATTTT. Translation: CASSQVFGIRPSGDTDTQYF.

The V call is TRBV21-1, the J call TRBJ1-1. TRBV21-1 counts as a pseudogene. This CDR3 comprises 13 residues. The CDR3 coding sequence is TGTGCCAGCAGCGCTGGCGGGAACACTGAAGCTTTCTTT. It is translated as CASSAGGNTEAFF.

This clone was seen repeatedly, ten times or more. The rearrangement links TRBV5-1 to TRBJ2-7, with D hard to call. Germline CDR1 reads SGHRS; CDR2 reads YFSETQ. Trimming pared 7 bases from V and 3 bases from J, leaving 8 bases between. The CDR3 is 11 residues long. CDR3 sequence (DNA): TGCGCCAGCGCCGATAACTACGAGCAGTACTTC. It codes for CASADNYEQYF.